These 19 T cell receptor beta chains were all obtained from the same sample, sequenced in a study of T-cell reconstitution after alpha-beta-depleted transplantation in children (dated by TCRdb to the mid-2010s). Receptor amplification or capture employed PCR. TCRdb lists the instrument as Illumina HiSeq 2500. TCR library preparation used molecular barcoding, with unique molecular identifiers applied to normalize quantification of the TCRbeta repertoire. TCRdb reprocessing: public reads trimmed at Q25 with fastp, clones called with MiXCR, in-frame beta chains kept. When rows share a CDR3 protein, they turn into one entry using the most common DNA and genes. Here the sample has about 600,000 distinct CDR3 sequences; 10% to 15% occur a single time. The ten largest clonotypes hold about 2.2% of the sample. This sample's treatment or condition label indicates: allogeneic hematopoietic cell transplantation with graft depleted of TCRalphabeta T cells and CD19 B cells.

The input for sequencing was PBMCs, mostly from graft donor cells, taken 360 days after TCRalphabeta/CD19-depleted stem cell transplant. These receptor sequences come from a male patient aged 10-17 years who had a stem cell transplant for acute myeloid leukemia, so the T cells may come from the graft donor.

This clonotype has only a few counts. The CDR3 loop is CSVEYTSGRLTDTQYF. The CDR3 region has the DNA TGCAGCGTTGAATATACTAGCGGGAGGCTCACAGATACGCAGTATTTT. The chain is built from TRBV29-1 and TRBJ2-3, with TRBD2 identical over 12 bases. CDR1 is SQVTM, CDR2 ANQGSEA, per germline. The CDR3 is 16 amino acids. J lost 2 bases, V lost 2 bases, and 5 bases had no gene match.

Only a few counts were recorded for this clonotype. The CDR3 sequence: CASSPIGISNEQFF. DNA of the CDR3: TGCGCCAGCAGCCCGATAGGAATTAGCAATGAGCAGTTCTTC. The chain is built from TRBV5-1 and TRBJ2-1, with D hard to call. V was clipped by 4 bases and J by 6 bases, with 14 bases between them. The length of the CDR3 is 14 residues. In germline, CDR1 is SGHRS, CDR2 YFSETQ.

The CDR3 sequence: CSARDHRGVKLAKNIQYF. CDR3 coding DNA: TGCAGTGCTAGAGATCATCGGGGAGTAAAGCTAGCCAAAAACATTCAGTACTTC. This rearrangement joins TRBV20-1 to TRBJ2-4; the D gene is possibly TRBD2 (5 bases). Trimming took 0 bases from V and 0 from J, leaving 18 bases between them. Germline CDR1 DFQATT, CDR2 SNEGSKA (reference sequence). This CDR3 is built from 18 residues.

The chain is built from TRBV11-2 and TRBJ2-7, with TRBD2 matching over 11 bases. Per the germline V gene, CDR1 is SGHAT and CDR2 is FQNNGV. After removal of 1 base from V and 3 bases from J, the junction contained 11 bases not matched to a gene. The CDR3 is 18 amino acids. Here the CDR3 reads CASSLVGLGLAEFYEQYF. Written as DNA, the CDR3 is TGTGCCAGCAGCTTAGTCGGGCTGGGACTAGCGGAATTCTACGAGCAGTACTTC. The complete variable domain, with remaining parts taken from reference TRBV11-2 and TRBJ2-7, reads EAGVAQSPRYKIIEKRQSVAFWCNPISGHATLYWYQQILGQGPKLLIQFQNNGVVDDSQLPKDRFSAERLKGVDSTLKIQPAKLEDSAVYLCASSLVGLGLAEFYEQYFGPGTRLTVT.

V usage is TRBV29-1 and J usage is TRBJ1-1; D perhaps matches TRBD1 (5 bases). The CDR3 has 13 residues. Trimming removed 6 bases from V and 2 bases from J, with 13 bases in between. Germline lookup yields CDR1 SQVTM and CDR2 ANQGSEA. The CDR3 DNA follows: TGCAGCGTGCGGGGCCAGGCAAACACTGAAGCTTTCTTT. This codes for CSVRGQANTEAFF.

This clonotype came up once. The CDR3 reads CASSLRGTAEETQYF. DNA for the CDR3: TGTGCCAGCAGCTTAAGAGGGACCGCAGAAGAGACCCAGTACTTC. This sequence joins TRBV11-3 and TRBJ2-5, with D perhaps TRBD1 or TRBD2 (5 bases each). This CDR3 spans 15 amino acids. The germline V gene has CDR1 SGHNT and CDR2 YENEEA. V was pared by 2 bases and J by 3 bases, with 13 bases between.

The CDR3 loop is CASSRSAGHLSYEQYF. CDR3 nucleotides: TGTGCCAGCAGTCGTTCAGCGGGTCATCTATCCTACGAGCAGTACTTC. The V call is TRBV27, the J call TRBJ2-7; D may be TRBD2 (6 bases). There are 16 residues in the CDR3. Per the germline V gene, CDR1 is MNHEY and CDR2 is SMNVEV (reference sequence). Trimming removed 5 bases from V and 1 base from J, with 18 bases in between.

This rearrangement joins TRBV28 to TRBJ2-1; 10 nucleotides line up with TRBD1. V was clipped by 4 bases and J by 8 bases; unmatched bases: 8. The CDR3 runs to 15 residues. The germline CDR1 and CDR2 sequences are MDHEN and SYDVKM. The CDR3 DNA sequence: TGTGCCAGCAGTTACCGGGACAGGGGTATGGATGAGCAGTTCTTC. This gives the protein CASSYRDRGMDEQFF. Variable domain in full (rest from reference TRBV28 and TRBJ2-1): DVKVTQSSRYLVKRTGEKVFLECVQDMDHENMFWYRQDPGLGLRLIYFSYDVKMKEKGDIPEGYSVSREKKERFSLILESASTNQTSMYLCASSYRDRGMDEQFFGPGTRLTVL.

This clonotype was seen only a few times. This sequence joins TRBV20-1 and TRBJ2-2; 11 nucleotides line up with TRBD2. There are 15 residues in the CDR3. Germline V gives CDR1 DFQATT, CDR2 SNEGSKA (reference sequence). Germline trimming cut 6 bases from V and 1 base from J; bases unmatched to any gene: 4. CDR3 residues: CSALGLAENTGELFF. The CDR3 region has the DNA TGCAGTGCCCTGGGACTAGCGGAGAACACCGGGGAGCTGTTTTTT.

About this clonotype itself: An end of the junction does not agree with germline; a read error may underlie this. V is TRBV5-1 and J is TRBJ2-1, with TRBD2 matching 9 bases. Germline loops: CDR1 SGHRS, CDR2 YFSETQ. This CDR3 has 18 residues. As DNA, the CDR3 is TGCGCCAGCAGCTTGGTTCTAGCGGGAACGAGCTCCTACAATGGGCAGTTCTTC. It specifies CASSLVLAGTSSYNGQFF.

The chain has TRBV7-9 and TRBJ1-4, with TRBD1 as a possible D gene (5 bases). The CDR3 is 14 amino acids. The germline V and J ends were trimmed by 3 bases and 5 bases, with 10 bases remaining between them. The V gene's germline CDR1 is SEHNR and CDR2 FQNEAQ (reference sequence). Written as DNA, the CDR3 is TGTGCCAGCAGCTTCGGGACCCTAAATGAAAAACTGTTTTTT. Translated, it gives CASSFGTLNEKLFF. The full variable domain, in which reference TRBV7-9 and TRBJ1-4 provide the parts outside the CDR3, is DTGVSQNPRHKITKRGQNVTFRCDPISEHNRLYWYRQTLGQGPEFLTYFQNEAQLEKSRLLSDRFSAERPKGSFSTLEIQRTEQGDSAMYLCASSFGTLNEKLFFGSGTQLSVL.

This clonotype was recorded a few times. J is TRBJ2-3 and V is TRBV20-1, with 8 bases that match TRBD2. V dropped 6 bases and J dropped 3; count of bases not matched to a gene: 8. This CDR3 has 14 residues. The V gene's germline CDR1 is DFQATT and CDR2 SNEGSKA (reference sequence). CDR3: CSAAAGEGTDTQYF. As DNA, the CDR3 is TGCAGTGCCGCAGCGGGAGAGGGGACAGATACGCAGTATTTT.

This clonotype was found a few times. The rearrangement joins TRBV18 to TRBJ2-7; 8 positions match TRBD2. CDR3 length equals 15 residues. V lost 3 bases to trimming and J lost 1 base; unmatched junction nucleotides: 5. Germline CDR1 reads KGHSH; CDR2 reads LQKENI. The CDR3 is CASSPTSDLSYEQYF. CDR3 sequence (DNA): TGTGCCAGCTCACCGACTAGCGATCTTTCCTACGAGCAGTACTTC. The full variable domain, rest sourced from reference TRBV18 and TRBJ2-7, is NAGVMQNPRHLVRRRGQEARLRCSPMKGHSHVYWYRQLPEEGLKFMVYLQKENIIDESGMPKERFSAEFPKEGPSILRIQQVVRGDSAAYFCASSPTSDLSYEQYFGPGTRLTVT.

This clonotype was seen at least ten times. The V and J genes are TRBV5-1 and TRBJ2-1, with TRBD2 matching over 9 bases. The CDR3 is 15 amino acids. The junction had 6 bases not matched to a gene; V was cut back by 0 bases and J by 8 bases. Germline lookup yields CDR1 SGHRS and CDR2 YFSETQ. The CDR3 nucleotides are TGCGCCAGCAGCTTGGGGCTAGCGGGAATGTATGAGCAGTTCTTC. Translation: CASSLGLAGMYEQFF.

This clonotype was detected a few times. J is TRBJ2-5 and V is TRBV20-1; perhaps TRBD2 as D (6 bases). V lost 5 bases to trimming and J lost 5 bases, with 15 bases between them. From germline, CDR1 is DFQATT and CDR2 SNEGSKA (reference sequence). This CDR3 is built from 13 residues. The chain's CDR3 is CSALIGGAETQYF. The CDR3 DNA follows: TGCAGTGCTCTTATCGGCGGGGCGGAGACCCAGTACTTC.

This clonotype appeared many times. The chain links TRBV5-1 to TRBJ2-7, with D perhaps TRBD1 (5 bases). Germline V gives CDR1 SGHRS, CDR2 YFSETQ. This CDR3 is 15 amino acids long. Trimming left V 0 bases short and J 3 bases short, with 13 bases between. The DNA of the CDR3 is TGCGCCAGCAGCTTGGACAGGCTCCCTAGCTACGAGCAGTACTTC. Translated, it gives CASSLDRLPSYEQYF.

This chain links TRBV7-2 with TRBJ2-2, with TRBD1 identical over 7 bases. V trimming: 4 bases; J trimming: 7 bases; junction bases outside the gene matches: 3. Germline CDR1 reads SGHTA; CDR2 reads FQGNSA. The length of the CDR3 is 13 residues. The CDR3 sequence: CASSSDRVGELFF. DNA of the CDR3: TGTGCCAGCAGCTCCGACAGGGTCGGGGAGCTGTTTTTT.

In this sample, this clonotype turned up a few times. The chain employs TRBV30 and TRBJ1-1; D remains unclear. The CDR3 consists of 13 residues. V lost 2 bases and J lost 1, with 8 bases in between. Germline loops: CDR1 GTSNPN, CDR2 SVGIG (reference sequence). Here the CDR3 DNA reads TGTGCCTGGAGTCTCCAGTGGAACACTGAAGCTTTCTTT. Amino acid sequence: CAWSLQWNTEAFF. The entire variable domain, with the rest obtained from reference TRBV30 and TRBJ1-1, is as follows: SQTIHQWPATLVQPVGSPLSLECTVEGTSNPNLYWYRQAAGRGLQLLFYSVGIGQISSEVPQNLSASRPQDRQFILSSKKLLLSDSGFYLCAWSLQWNTEAFFGQGTRLTVV.

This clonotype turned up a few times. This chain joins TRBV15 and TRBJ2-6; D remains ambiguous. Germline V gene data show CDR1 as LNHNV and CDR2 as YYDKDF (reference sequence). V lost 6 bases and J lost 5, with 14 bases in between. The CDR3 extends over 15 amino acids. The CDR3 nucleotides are TGTGCCACCAGTCAGATGGGGATTTGGGCCAACGTCCTGACTTTC. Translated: CATSQMGIWANVLTF.